These T cell receptor beta chains were read from a single sample in a study of shared clonotypes between healthy human individuals. The table came from immunoSEQ multiplex PCR; TCRdb's copy has only in-frame clones and leaves some out. The sample consists of around 560,000 clones, 85% to 95% of them appearing once. Sequenced: naive CD8+ T cells sorted from blood. The receptors stem from a woman between 25 and 40 years old in good health. Both conserved end residues are part of each CDR3. D genes are given only for firm matches. Only part of the rows carry a size: once, few, many, or a class if the clone is expanded.

J | V | D | size | CDR3 | DNA
TRBJ1-1 | TRBV19 | NA | NA | CASSTADRYLNTEAFF | TGTGCCAGTAGTACCGCGGACCGGTATCTCAACACTGAAGCTTTCTTT
TRBJ1-3 | TRBV6-7 | NA | NA | CASCRGRLSSGNTIYF | TGTGCCAGCTGCCGGGGACGTCTGAGCTCTGGAAACACCATATATTTT
TRBJ2-7 | TRBV11-2 | NA | NA | CASSLGRGRVYEQYF | TGTGCCAGCAGCTTAGGGAGGGGACGAGTTTACGAGCAGTACTTC
TRBJ2-1 | TRBV4-2 | TRBD1 | once | CASSQVQGEFTEQFF | TGTGCCAGCAGCCAAGTGCAGGGGGAATTCACTGAGCAGTTCTTC
TRBJ1-4 | TRBV28 | NA | NA | CASRPAYSGEKLFF | TGTGCCAGCAGACCGGCATACAGTGGTGAAAAACTGTTTTTT
TRBJ2-7 | TRBV11-3 | NA | NA | CASSWGAGPAYEQYF | TGTGCCAGCAGCTGGGGGGCAGGACCCGCCTACGAGCAGTACTTC
TRBJ2-7 | TRBV7-2 | TRBD1 | NA | CASSLAGTGSYEQYF | TGTGCCAGCAGCTTGGCCGGGACAGGCTCCTACGAGCAGTACTTC
TRBJ2-7 | TRBV27 | NA | NA | CASSLGREGYEQYF | TGTGCCAGCAGTTTAGGCAGGGAAGGCTACGAGCAGTACTTC
TRBJ2-7 | TRBV5-6 | TRBD1 | NA | CASSLENRGRVDEQYF | TGTGCCAGCAGCTTGGAGAACAGGGGGCGTGTGGACGAGCAGTACTTC
TRBJ2-3 | TRBV7-8 | NA | NA | CASSLGKLAASTDTQYF | TGTGCCAGCAGCTTGGGGAAACTAGCTGCTAGCACAGATACGCAGTATTTT
TRBJ2-7 | TRBV27 | NA | NA | CASSSGLEQYF | TGTGCCAGCAGTAGTGGGCTCGAGCAGTACTTC
TRBJ2-1 | TRBV6-5 | TRBD2 | once | CASGTSRNNEQFF | TGTGCCAGCGGGACTAGCCGCAACAATGAGCAGTTCTTC
TRBJ1-2 | TRBV4-1 | NA | NA | CASSQDVGGNGYTF | TGCGCCAGCAGCCAAGACGTCGGGGGTAATGGCTACACCTTC
TRBJ2-7 | TRBV19 | TRBD2 | NA | CASSLHGGTSETSEQYF | TGTGCCAGTAGTTTACATGGGGGGACTAGCGAAACTAGCGAGCAGTACTTC
TRBJ1-4 | TRBV4-1 | NA | NA | CASSQVSGRAEEKLFF | TGCGCCAGCAGCCAAGTTTCGGGCAGGGCAGAGGAAAAACTGTTTTTT
TRBJ1-5 | TRBV27 | NA | NA | CASSLGGVQPQHF | TGTGCCAGCAGTTTAGGAGGGGTTCAGCCCCAGCATTTT
TRBJ2-7 | TRBV5-1 | TRBD2 | NA | CASSWGTSGSYEQYF | TGCGCCAGCAGCTGGGGGACTAGCGGCTCCTACGAGCAGTACTTC
TRBJ2-2 | TRBV27 | TRBD1 | NA | CASSFGRGRYTGELFF | TGTGCCAGCAGTTTCGGCAGGGGGCGGTACACCGGGGAGCTGTTTTTT
TRBJ2-1 | TRBV5-4 | TRBD2 | NA | CASRTSGSYNEQFF | TGTGCCAGCAGAACTAGCGGGAGCTACAATGAGCAGTTCTTC
TRBJ2-7 | TRBV2 | TRBD2 | NA | CASSEAASGIYEQYF | TGTGCCAGCAGTGAAGCTGCTAGCGGGATTTACGAGCAGTACTTC
TRBJ2-1 | TRBV6-8 | TRBD1 | NA | CASSLPGQFYNEQFF | TGTGCCAGCAGTCTTCCGGGACAGTTTTACAATGAGCAGTTCTTC
TRBJ1-1 | TRBV28 | TRBD1 | NA | CASSATGGKEHTEAFF | TGTGCCAGCAGTGCTACAGGGGGCAAAGAGCACACTGAAGCTTTCTTT
TRBJ2-7 | TRBV2 | NA | NA | CASSTPRAGRYEQYF | TGTGCCAGCAGTACACCCCGCGCGGGTCGATACGAGCAGTACTTC